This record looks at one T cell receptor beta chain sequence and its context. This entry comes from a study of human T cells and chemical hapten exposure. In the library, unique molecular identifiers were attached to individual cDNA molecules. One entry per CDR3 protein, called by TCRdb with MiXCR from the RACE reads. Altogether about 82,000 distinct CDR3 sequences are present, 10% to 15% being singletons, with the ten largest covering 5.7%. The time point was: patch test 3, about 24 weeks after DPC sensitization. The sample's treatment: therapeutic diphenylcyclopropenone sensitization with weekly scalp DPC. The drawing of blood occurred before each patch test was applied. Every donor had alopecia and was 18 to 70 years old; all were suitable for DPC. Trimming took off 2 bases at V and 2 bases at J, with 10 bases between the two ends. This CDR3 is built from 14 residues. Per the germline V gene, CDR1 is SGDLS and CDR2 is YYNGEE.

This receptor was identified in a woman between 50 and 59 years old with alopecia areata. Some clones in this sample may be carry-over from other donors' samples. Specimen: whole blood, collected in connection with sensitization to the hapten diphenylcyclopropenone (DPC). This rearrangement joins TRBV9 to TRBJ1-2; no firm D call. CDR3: CASSVAQANYGYTF. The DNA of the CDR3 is TGTGCCAGCAGCGTTGCTCAGGCGAACTATGGCTACACCTTC.